The clone carrying this T cell receptor (beta chain) has just a few counts. This sample was taken from a study of Ad26.COV2.S vaccination and SARS-CoV-2 variants. This sample's treatment: some 19 received Ad26.COV2.S at low or high dose, single or two shots; about 5 received placebo; per-sample allocation not given. The samples were gathered on day 63 after the first injection of vaccine or placebo. Here immunoSEQ multiplex PCR was the method, and the copy in TCRdb shows in-frame clones only, minus some. The sample includes some 290,000 clones, 86% of them seen just once. This TCR was recovered from a person aged 18-65 years who received the Ad26.COV2.S COVID-19 vaccine or a placebo. The specimen comprised peripheral blood, sampled in a trial of Ad26.COV2.S vaccine versus placebo.

CDR3 sequence reads: CASSEASGRAGNEQFF. The CDR3 DNA follows: TGTGCCAGCAGTGAAGCATCCGGGAGGGCGGGGAATGAGCAGTTCTTC. V gene TRBV6-1 combines with J gene TRBJ2-1, with 8 nucleotides matching TRBD2. V lost 0 bases to trimming and J lost 7 bases; unmatched junction nucleotides: 8. CDR1 MNHNS and CDR2 SASEGT come from the germline V gene. The CDR3 is 16 amino acids.